One TCR beta chain is described in this entry. Its antigen is unknown. This entry comes from a study of cytomegalovirus exposure and HLA in healthy donors. Study-level background: As released early, the data held 70 million to 95 million unique TCRs from HLA-typed donors.

V was trimmed by 5 bases and J by 3 bases, leaving 17 bases between them. The germline gives CDR1 LNHDA, CDR2 SQIVND (reference sequence). This CDR3 region has 16 residues. General study points: One cluster of highly shared sequence variants probably arose as a sequencing artifact.

Every donor was a healthy person donating bone marrow. Primers for the PCR totalled 60 Vbeta and 13 Jbeta. Repertoires were generated with immunoSEQ multiplex PCR, while TCRdb's copy carries only in-frame clones and drops some. The sample comprises 150,000 to 200,000 clones, approximately 86% of which are singletons, and approximately 1.9% rests with the top ten. The chain couples TRBV19 to TRBJ2-1, with a tentative D call TRBD2 (6 bases). Material for sequencing was PBMCs. The sequence was collected from a young woman in good health and CMV-seronegative. Here the CDR3 reads CASSYGTLGGYNEQFF. For the CDR3, the DNA is TGTGCCAGTAGTTACGGGACGCTCGGGGGCTACAATGAGCAGTTCTTC.